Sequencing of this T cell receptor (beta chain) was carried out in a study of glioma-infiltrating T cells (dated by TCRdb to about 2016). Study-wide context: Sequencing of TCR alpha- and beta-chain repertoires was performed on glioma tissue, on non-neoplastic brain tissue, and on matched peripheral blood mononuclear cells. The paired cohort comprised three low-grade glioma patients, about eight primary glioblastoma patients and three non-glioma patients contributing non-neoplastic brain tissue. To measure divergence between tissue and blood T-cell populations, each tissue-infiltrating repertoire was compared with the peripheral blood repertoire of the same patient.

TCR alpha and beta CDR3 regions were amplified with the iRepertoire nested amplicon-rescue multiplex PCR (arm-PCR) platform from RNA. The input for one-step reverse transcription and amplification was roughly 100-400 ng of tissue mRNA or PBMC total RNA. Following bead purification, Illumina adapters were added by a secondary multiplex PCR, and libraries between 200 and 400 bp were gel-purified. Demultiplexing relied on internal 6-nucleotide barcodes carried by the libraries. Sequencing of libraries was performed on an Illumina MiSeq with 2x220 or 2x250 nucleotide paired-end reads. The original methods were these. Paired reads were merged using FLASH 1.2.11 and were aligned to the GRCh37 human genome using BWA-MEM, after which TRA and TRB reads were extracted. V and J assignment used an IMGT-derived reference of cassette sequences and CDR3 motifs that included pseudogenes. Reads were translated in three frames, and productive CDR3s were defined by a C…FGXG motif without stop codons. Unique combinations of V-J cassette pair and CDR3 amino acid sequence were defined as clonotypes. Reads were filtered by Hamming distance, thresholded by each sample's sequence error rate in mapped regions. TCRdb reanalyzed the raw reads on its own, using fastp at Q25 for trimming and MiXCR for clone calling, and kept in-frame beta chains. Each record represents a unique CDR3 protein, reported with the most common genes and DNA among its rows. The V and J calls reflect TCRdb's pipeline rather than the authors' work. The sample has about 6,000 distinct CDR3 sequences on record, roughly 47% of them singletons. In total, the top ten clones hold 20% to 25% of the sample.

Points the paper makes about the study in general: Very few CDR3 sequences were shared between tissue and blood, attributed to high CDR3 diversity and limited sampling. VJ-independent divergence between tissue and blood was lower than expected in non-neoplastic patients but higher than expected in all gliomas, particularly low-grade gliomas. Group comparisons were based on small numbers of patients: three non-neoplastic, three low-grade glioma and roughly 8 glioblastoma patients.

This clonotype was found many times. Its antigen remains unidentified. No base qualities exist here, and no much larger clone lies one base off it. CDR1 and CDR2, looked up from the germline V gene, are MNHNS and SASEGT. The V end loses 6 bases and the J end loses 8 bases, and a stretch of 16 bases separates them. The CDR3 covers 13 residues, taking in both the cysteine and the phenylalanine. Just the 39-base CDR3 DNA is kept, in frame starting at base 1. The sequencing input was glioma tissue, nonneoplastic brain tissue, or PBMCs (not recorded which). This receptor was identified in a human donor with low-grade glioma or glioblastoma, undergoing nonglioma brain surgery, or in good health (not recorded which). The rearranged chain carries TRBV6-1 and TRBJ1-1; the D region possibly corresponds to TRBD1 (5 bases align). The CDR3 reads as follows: CASRDKLLGEAFF. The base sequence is TGTGCCAGCAGGGACAAGCTTTTGGGAGAAGCTTTCTTT.